This T cell receptor beta chain was found in a study of vaccination and CD4 T cells after COVID-19. The treatment here: approximately nine-day PBMC culture with coronavirus spike peptide pools or control peptides (ViraFEST assay). The Oncomine TCR Beta short-read assay was applied to DNA of cultured CD4+ T cells. TCRdb re-derived calls from the PCR reads in MiXCR, one entry per CDR3 protein. The sample carries around 16,000 distinct CDR3 sequences, over 55% recorded once. Details on this clonotype: The antigen is undetermined.

Trimming stripped 1 base from V and 4 bases from J, with 7 bases between. There are 13 residues in the CDR3. The genes are TRBV12-3 or TRBV12-4 and TRBJ1-2, with unresolved D. Sequences were obtained from CD4+ T cells from blood, cultured in vitro. The origin of this receptor is a human donor who had recovered from COVID-19. CDR3 region: CASSLGEGYGYTF. As DNA, the CDR3 is TGTGCCAGCAGTTTAGGAGAGGGCTATGGCTACACCTTC.